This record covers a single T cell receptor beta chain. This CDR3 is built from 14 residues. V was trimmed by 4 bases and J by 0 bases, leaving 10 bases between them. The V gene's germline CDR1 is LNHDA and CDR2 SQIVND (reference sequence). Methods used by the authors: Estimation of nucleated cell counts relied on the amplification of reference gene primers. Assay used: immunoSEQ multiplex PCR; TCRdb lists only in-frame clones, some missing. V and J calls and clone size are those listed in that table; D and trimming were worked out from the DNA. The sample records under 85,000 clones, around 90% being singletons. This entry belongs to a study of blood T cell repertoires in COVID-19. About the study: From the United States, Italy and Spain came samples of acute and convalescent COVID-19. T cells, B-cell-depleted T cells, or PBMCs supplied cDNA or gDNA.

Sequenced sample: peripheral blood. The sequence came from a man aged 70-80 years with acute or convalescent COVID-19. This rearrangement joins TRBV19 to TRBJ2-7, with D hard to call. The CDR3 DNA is TGTGCCAGTAGTAACAGTGCCGTCTCCTACGAGCAGTACTTC. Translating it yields CASSNSAVSYEQYF.